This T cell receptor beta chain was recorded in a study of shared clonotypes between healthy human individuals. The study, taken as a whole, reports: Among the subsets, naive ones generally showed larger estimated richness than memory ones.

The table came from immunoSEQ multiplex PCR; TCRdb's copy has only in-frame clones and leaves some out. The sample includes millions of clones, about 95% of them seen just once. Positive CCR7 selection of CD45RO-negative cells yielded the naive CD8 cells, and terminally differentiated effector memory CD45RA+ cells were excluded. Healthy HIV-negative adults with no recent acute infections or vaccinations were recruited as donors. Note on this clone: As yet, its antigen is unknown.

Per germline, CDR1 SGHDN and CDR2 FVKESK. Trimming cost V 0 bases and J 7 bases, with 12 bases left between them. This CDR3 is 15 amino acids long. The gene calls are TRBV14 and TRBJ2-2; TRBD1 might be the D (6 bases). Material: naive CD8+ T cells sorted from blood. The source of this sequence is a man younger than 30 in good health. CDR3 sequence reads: CASSQDLGAVGELFF. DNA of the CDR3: TGTGCCAGCAGCCAAGATTTGGGGGCTGTCGGGGAGCTGTTTTTT.